This is a list of T cell receptor beta chains from one sample in a study of T cells after yellow fever vaccination. MiXCR, run by TCRdb on the 5' RACE reads, gives a single entry per CDR3 protein. Here the sample spans 120,000 to 150,000 distinct CDR3 sequences, 7.7% being singletons. Sequencing was performed on CD4+ T cells sorted from PBMCs, taken 5 days after the yellow fever booster vaccination. These receptors were taken from a man aged 25 to 40 who received the YFV17D yellow fever vaccine. Both conserved end residues are part of each CDR3. A D gene is named only where the DNA matches it firmly. The listing skips clone size in some rows; elsewhere it reads once, few, many or a size class.

CDR3: CASSLTDKSSYNEQFF
DNA: TGCGCCAGCAGCCTCACCGACAAAAGCTCCTACAATGAGCAGTTCTTC
D: .
V: TRBV5-1
J: TRBJ2-1
size: many

CDR3: CASSLRGWEQFF
DNA: TGTGCCAGCAGCTTAAGAGGATGGGAGCAGTTCTTC
D: .
V: TRBV7-9
J: TRBJ2-1
size: many

CDR3: CASSLNRDEQFF
DNA: TGTGCCAGCAGCTTAAACAGGGACGAGCAGTTCTTC
D: .
V: TRBV7-2
J: TRBJ2-1
size: many

CDR3: CASSPGGLDTGELFF
DNA: TGTGCCAGCAGTCCAGGAGGGCTGGACACCGGGGAGCTGTTTTTT
D: .
V: TRBV6-4
J: TRBJ2-2
size: .

CDR3: CASSPDISGNTIYF
DNA: TGTGCCAGCAGCCCCGACATCTCTGGAAACACCATATATTTT
D: .
V: TRBV5-4
J: TRBJ1-3
size: few

CDR3: CASSPGLSTGELFF
DNA: TGTGCCAGCAGTCCGGGACTATCGACCGGGGAGCTGTTTTTT
D: TRBD2
V: TRBV6-1
J: TRBJ2-2
size: many

CDR3: CASSSSSSYEQYF
DNA: TGTGCCAGCAGCTCCTCTAGCTCCTACGAGCAGTACTTC
D: .
V: TRBV7-2
J: TRBJ2-7
size: .

CDR3: CASSRTGALEETQYF
DNA: TGTGCCAGCAGCCGGACCGGGGCCCTGGAAGAGACCCAGTACTTC
D: .
V: TRBV28
J: TRBJ2-5
size: few

CDR3: CASSLFSTYEQYF
DNA: TGCGCCAGCAGCTTGTTCAGCACCTACGAGCAGTACTTC
D: .
V: TRBV5-1
J: TRBJ2-7
size: many

CDR3: CASSLGPGQGVPSSTDTQYF
DNA: TGTGCCAGCAGCTTGGGTCCGGGACAGGGGGTCCCTTCTAGCACAGATACGCAGTATTTT
D: TRBD1
V: TRBV7-6
J: TRBJ2-3
size: .

CDR3: CASSVGDNGYF
DNA: TGTGCCAGCAGTGTGGGGGACAACGGGTACTTC
D: .
V: TRBV2
J: TRBJ2-7
size: many

CDR3: CASSSGDTPYEQYF
DNA: TGTGCCAGCAGCTCAGGCGACACCCCCTACGAGCAGTACTTC
D: .
V: TRBV7-2
J: TRBJ2-7
size: .

CDR3: CASIDRGGSYEQYF
DNA: TGTGCCAGCATCGACAGGGGAGGCTCCTACGAGCAGTACTTC
D: TRBD1
V: TRBV7-2
J: TRBJ2-7
size: .

CDR3: CSATTPTGLLDEQFF
DNA: TGCAGTGCTACCACCCCGACAGGGTTACTGGATGAGCAGTTCTTC
D: TRBD1
V: TRBV20-1
J: TRBJ2-1
size: many

CDR3: CASSFSGTVVAEAFF
DNA: TGTGCCAGCAGTTTCTCCGGGACAGTAGTCGCTGAAGCTTTCTTT
D: TRBD1
V: TRBV27
J: TRBJ1-1
size: many

CDR3: CASSRATLLETQYF
DNA: TGTGCCAGCAGTCGCGCGACCCTTTTGGAGACCCAGTACTTC
D: .
V: TRBV12-3/TRBV12-4
J: TRBJ2-5
size: .

CDR3: CASSSGPGEQFF
DNA: TGTGCCAGCAGCTCAGGACCCGGTGAGCAGTTCTTC
D: .
V: TRBV9
J: TRBJ2-1
size: many

CDR3: CASRSGGAKNIQYF
DNA: TGTGCCAGCAGGTCGGGGGGAGCCAAAAACATTCAGTACTTC
D: TRBD2
V: TRBV28
J: TRBJ2-4
size: many

CDR3: CASRLAGVNEQYF
DNA: TGTGCCAGCAGACTAGCGGGAGTAAACGAGCAGTACTTC
D: TRBD2
V: TRBV12-3/TRBV12-4
J: TRBJ2-7
size: many

CDR3: CASSWAPGQGANNEQFF
DNA: TGTGCCAGCAGCTGGGCCCCGGGACAGGGGGCTAACAATGAGCAGTTCTTC
D: TRBD1
V: TRBV11-3
J: TRBJ2-1
size: few

CDR3: CASSPSNVQQYF
DNA: TGTGCCAGCTCACCATCTAACGTGCAGCAGTACTTC
D: .
V: TRBV18
J: TRBJ2-7
size: many

CDR3: CASSFIDTQYF
DNA: TGTGCCAGCAGCTTTATAGATACGCAGTATTTT
D: .
V: TRBV7-2
J: TRBJ2-3
size: many

CDR3: CASSLQGGYTF
DNA: TGTGCCAGCAGCCTACAGGGTGGCTACACCTTC
D: .
V: TRBV4-2
J: TRBJ1-2
size: few

CDR3: CASSLELLGDRGSYEQYF
DNA: TGTGCCAGCAGCTTAGAGTTGCTGGGGGACAGGGGCTCCTACGAGCAGTACTTC
D: TRBD1
V: TRBV11-1
J: TRBJ2-7
size: many

CDR3: CASSLRGSGSRVHEQYF
DNA: TGCGCCAGCAGCTTGCGGGGTAGCGGGAGTAGGGTCCACGAGCAGTACTTC
D: TRBD2
V: TRBV5-1
J: TRBJ2-7
size: .

CDR3: CASSYNRLAGGEREQYF
DNA: TGTGCCAGCAGTTACAATCGGCTAGCGGGAGGAGAGCGTGAGCAGTACTTC
D: TRBD2
V: TRBV6-5
J: TRBJ2-7
size: many

CDR3: CASSLRLISDTQYF
DNA: TGTGCCAGCAGCTTGAGGCTAATTTCCGATACGCAGTATTTT
D: .
V: TRBV5-6
J: TRBJ2-3
size: many

CDR3: CASSQGLTRYEQYF
DNA: TGCGCCAGCAGCCAAGGATTGACGCGCTACGAGCAGTACTTC
D: .
V: TRBV4-3
J: TRBJ2-7
size: many

CDR3: CASSFTAETQYF
DNA: TGTGCCAGCAGCTTCACAGCAGAGACCCAGTACTTC
D: .
V: TRBV5-6
J: TRBJ2-5
size: many

CDR3: CASSAEIEDTQYF
DNA: TGTGCCAGCAGTGCGGAGATCGAAGATACGCAGTATTTT
D: .
V: TRBV6-4
J: TRBJ2-3
size: many

CDR3: CASSLEGQTTDTQYF
DNA: TGTGCCAGCAGCTTAGAGGGACAGACCACAGATACGCAGTATTTT
D: TRBD1
V: TRBV7-9
J: TRBJ2-3
size: many

CDR3: CAIGPIQGMGTQYF
DNA: TGTGCCATCGGTCCAATACAGGGAATGGGTACGCAGTATTTT
D: .
V: TRBV10-3
J: TRBJ2-3
size: many

CDR3: CSARVGGALGNQPQHF
DNA: TGCAGTGCTAGAGTAGGCGGTGCATTAGGCAATCAGCCCCAGCATTTT
D: .
V: TRBV20-1
J: TRBJ1-5
size: few

CDR3: CSAPPPDGLQETQYF
DNA: TGCAGTGCCCCCCCTCCGGACGGACTCCAAGAGACCCAGTACTTC
D: .
V: TRBV20-1
J: TRBJ2-5
size: many

CDR3: CASSNPGLDSYEQYF
DNA: TGTGCCAGCAGCAACCCGGGACTAGATTCCTACGAGCAGTACTTC
D: TRBD2
V: TRBV7-2
J: TRBJ2-7
size: few

CDR3: CASSSNQGGRGYTF
DNA: TGTGCCAGCAGTTCGAATCAAGGGGGCCGGGGCTACACCTTC
D: TRBD1
V: TRBV12-3/TRBV12-4
J: TRBJ1-2
size: many

CDR3: CASSPYMGGGYEQYF
DNA: TGTGCCAGCAGTCCATATATGGGGGGGGGCTACGAGCAGTACTTC
D: TRBD2
V: TRBV27
J: TRBJ2-7
size: many

CDR3: CASSQDRHAGQTQYF
DNA: TGCGCCAGCAGCCAAGATCGCCACGCCGGTCAGACCCAGTACTTC
D: .
V: TRBV4-3
J: TRBJ2-5
size: many

CDR3: CASSLGPGQREAFF
DNA: TGTGCCAGCAGCTTAGGACCGGGACAGCGGGAAGCTTTCTTT
D: TRBD1
V: TRBV7-6
J: TRBJ1-1
size: .

CDR3: CASSLEPGGSNQPQHF
DNA: TGCGCCAGCAGCTTGGAGCCAGGGGGAAGCAATCAGCCCCAGCATTTT
D: TRBD1
V: TRBV5-1
J: TRBJ1-5
size: many

CDR3: CASSIRQSTDTQYF
DNA: TGTGCCAGTAGTATACGGCAAAGCACAGATACGCAGTATTTT
D: .
V: TRBV19
J: TRBJ2-3
size: few

CDR3: CASSLGLMNEQFF
DNA: TGTGCCAGCAGCTTGGGACTGATGAATGAGCAGTTCTTC
D: .
V: TRBV7-3
J: TRBJ2-1
size: many

CDR3: CASVDSVNTEAFF
DNA: TGCGCCAGCGTCGACAGCGTGAACACTGAAGCTTTCTTT
D: .
V: TRBV5-1
J: TRBJ1-1
size: many

CDR3: CASSYSHKPAYGYTF
DNA: TGTGCCAGCAGTTACTCCCACAAGCCTGCCTATGGCTACACCTTC
D: .
V: TRBV6-2/TRBV6-3
J: TRBJ1-2
size: .

CDR3: CATSPGQETQYF
DNA: TGTGCCACCAGTCCGGGACAAGAGACCCAGTACTTC
D: .
V: TRBV15
J: TRBJ2-5
size: many

CDR3: CSVGQGATGYTF
DNA: TGCAGCGTTGGACAGGGGGCCACTGGCTACACCTTC
D: TRBD1
V: TRBV29-1
J: TRBJ1-2
size: many

CDR3: CASSPGTGGIGGELFF
DNA: TGTGCCAGCAGCCCAGGAACAGGGGGCATTGGCGGGGAGCTGTTTTTT
D: TRBD1
V: TRBV7-9
J: TRBJ2-2
size: many

CDR3: CASGLDPTGPLYGYTF
DNA: TGTGCTAGTGGTTTGGACCCGACAGGGCCTCTCTATGGCTACACCTTC
D: TRBD1
V: TRBV12-5
J: TRBJ1-2
size: many

CDR3: CASNNPGAPHNEQFF
DNA: TGTGCCAGCAACAACCCAGGGGCCCCCCACAATGAGCAGTTCTTC
D: .
V: TRBV27
J: TRBJ2-1
size: many

CDR3: CALRTASSYEQYF
DNA: TGCGCCCTTAGGACAGCGAGCTCCTACGAGCAGTACTTC
D: .
V: TRBV20-1
J: TRBJ2-7
size: many

CDR3: CSASGSGGTSEQYF
DNA: TGCAGTGCCAGTGGCAGTGGGGGGACCTCCGAGCAGTACTTC
D: .
V: TRBV20-1
J: TRBJ2-7
size: many

CDR3: CASSQHLAGAYNEQFF
DNA: TGCGCCAGCAGCCAGCACCTAGCGGGCGCCTACAATGAGCAGTTCTTC
D: TRBD2
V: TRBV4-3
J: TRBJ2-1
size: .

CDR3: CANSRGLAGGNTGELFF
DNA: TGCGCCAACAGCCGTGGACTAGCGGGAGGGAACACCGGGGAGCTGTTTTTT
D: TRBD2
V: TRBV10-1
J: TRBJ2-2
size: once